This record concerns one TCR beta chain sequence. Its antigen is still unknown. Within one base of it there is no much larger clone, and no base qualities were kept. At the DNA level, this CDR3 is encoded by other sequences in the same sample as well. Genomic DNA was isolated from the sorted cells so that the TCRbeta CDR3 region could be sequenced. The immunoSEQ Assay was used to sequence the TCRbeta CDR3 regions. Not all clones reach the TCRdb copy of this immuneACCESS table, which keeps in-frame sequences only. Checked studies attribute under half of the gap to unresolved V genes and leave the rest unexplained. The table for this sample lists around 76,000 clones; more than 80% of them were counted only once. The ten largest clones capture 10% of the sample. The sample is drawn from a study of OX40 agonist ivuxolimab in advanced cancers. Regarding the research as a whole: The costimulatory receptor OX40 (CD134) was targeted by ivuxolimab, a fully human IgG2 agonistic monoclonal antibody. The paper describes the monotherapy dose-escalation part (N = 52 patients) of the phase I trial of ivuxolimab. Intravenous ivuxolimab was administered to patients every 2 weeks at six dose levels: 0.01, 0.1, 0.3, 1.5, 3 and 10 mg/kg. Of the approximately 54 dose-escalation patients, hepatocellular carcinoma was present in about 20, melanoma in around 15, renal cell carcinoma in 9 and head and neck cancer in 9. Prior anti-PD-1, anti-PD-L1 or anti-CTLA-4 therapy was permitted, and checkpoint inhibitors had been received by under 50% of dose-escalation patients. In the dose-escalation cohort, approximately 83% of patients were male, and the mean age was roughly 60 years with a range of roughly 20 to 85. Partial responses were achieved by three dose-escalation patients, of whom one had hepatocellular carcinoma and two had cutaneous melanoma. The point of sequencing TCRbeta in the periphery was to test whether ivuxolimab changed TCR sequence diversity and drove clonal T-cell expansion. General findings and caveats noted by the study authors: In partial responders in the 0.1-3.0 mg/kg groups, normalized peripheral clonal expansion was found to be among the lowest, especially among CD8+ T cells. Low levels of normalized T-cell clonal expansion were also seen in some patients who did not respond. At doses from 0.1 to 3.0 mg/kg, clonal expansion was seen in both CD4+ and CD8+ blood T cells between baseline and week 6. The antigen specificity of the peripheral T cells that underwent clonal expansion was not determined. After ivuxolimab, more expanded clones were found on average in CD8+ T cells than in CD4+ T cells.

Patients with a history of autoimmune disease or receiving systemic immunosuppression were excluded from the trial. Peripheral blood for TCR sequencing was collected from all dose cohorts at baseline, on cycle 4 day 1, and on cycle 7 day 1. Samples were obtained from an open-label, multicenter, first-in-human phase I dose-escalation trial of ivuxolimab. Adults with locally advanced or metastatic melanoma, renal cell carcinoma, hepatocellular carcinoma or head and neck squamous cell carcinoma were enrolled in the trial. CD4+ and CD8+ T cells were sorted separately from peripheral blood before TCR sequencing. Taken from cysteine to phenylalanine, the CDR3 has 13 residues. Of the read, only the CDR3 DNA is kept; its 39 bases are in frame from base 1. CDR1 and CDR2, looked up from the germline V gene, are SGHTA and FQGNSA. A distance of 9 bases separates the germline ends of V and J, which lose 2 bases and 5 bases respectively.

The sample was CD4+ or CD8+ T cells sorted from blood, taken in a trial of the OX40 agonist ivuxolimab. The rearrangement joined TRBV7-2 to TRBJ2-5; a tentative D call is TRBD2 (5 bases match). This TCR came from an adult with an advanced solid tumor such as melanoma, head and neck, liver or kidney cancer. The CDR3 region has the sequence CASSLSLGETQYF. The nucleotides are TGTGCCAGCAGCTTATCACTAGGGGAGACCCAGTACTTC. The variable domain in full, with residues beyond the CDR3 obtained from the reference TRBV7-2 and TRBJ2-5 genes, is GAGVSQSPSNKVTEKGKDVELRCDPISGHTALYWYRQSLGQGLEFLIYFQGNSAPDKSGLPSDRFSAERTGGSVSTLTIQRTQQEDSAVYLCASSLSLGETQYFGPGTRLLVL.